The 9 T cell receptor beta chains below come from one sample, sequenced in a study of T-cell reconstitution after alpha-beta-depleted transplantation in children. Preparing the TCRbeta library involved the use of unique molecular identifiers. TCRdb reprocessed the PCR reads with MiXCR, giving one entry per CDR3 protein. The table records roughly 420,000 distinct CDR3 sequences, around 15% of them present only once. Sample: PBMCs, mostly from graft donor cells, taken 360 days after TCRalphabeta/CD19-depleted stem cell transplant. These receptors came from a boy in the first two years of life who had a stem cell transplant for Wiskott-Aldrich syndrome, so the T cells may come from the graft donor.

The CDR3 DNA reads TGCGCCAGCAGTCAGAACACAGATACGCAGTATTTT. Protein: CASSQNTDTQYF. The gene calls are TRBV5-1 and TRBJ2-3; D gene uncertain. The V end was cut by 5 bases, the J end by 2 bases, with 6 bases between. This CDR3 is built from 12 residues. CDR1 SGHRS and CDR2 YFSETQ come from the germline V gene.

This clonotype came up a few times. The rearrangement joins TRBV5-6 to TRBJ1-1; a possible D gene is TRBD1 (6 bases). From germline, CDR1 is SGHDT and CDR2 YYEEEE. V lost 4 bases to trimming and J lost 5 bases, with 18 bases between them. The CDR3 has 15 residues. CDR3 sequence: CASSLRGGMGTEAFF. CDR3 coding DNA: TGTGCCAGCAGCCTAAGAGGGGGGATGGGGACTGAAGCTTTCTTT.

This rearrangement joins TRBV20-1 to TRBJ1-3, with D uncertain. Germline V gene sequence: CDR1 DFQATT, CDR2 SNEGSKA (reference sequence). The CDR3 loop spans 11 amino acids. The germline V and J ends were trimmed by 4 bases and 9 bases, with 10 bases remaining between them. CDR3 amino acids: CSANGQSTIYF. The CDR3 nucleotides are TGCAGTGCTAATGGTCAGTCCACCATATATTTT.

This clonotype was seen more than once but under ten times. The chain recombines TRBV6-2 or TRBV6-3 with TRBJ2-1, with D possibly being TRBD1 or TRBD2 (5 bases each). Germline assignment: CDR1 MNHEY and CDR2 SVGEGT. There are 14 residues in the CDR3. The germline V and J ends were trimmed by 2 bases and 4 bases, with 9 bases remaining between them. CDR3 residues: CASSYGGRYNEQFF. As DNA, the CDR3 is TGTGCCAGCAGTTACGGGGGACGGTACAATGAGCAGTTCTTC.

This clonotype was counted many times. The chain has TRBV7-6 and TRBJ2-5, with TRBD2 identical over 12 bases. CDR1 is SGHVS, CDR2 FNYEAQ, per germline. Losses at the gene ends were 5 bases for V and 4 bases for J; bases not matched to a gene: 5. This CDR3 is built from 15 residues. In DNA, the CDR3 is TGTGCCAGCAGCCGAGGACTAGCGGGACGAGAGACCCAGTACTTC. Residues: CASSRGLAGRETQYF. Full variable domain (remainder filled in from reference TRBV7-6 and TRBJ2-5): GAGVSQSPRYKVTKRGQDVALRCDPISGHVSLYWYRQALGQGPEFLTYFNYEAQQDKSGLPNDRFSAERPEGSISTLTIQRTEQRDSAMYRCASSRGLAGRETQYFGPGTRLLVL.

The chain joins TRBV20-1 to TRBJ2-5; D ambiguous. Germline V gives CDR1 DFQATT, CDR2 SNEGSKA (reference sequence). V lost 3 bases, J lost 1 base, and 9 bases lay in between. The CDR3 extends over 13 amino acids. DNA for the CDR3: TGCAGTGCTAGTTGGGGTTCCCAAGAGACCCAGTACTTC. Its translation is CSASWGSQETQYF.

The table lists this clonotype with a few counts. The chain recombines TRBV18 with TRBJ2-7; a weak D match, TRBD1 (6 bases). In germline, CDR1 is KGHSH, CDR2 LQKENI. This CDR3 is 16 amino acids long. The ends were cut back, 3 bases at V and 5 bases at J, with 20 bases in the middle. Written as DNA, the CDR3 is TGTGCCAGCTCACCCTGGAACAGGGTTATCTTCGACGAGCAGTACTTC. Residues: CASSPWNRVIFDEQYF.

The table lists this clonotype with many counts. Here the CDR3 reads CASRTNTEAFF. The CDR3 region has the DNA TGTGCCAGCAGAACGAACACTGAAGCTTTCTTT. The gene calls are TRBV12-3 or TRBV12-4 and TRBJ1-1; unclear D gene. V was trimmed by 6 bases and J by 1 base, leaving 3 bases between them. The CDR3 loop spans 11 amino acids.

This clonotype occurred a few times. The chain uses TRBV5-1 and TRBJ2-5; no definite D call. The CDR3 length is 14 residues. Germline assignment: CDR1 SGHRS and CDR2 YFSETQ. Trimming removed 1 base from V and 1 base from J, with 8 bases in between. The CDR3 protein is CASSLQEVQETQYF. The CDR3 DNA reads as TGCGCCAGCAGCTTGCAGGAAGTCCAAGAGACCCAGTACTTC.